This is a list of T cell receptor beta chains from one sample in a study of blood T cell repertoires in COVID-19. TCRdb's table, derived via immunoSEQ multiplex PCR, lists solely in-frame clones and lacks some. The profile shows 150,000 to 200,000 clones, approximately 91% of them singletons. Sequencing was carried out using peripheral blood. The receptor set was obtained from a man between 18 and 29 years old with COVID-19, enrolled during active disease. CDR3s include the opening cysteine and the closing phenylalanine or tryptophan. Fields, in order: J gene, V gene, CDR3 protein.

j_gene: TRBJ2-5; v_gene: TRBV28; CDR3aa: CASTPNPGTSGQETQYF
j_gene: TRBJ1-1; v_gene: TRBV11-3; CDR3aa: CASSLGTGSEAFF
j_gene: TRBJ2-5; v_gene: TRBV29-1; CDR3aa: CSVGDQETQYF
j_gene: TRBJ2-2; v_gene: TRBV19; CDR3aa: CAARTGGTGELFF
j_gene: TRBJ2-2; v_gene: TRBV6-1; CDR3aa: CASSELADTGELFF
j_gene: TRBJ1-3; v_gene: TRBV7-9; CDR3aa: CASSLASGGTSGNTIYF
j_gene: TRBJ2-1; v_gene: TRBV19; CDR3aa: CASSIALRGLAKFF
j_gene: TRBJ2-1; v_gene: TRBV27; CDR3aa: CASNPDPTRRMGEQFF
j_gene: TRBJ2-1; v_gene: TRBV10-1; CDR3aa: CASSEAGRVNEQFF
j_gene: TRBJ1-5; v_gene: TRBV19; CDR3aa: CASSILNSNQPQHF
j_gene: TRBJ2-2; v_gene: TRBV9; CDR3aa: CASSEELPNTGELFF
j_gene: TRBJ1-4; v_gene: TRBV28; CDR3aa: CASSPIPAQLSTNEKLLF
j_gene: TRBJ1-6; v_gene: TRBV4-1; CDR3aa: CASSQVAAGRSPLHF
j_gene: TRBJ2-7; v_gene: TRBV28; CDR3aa: CATQPGQGFYEQYF
j_gene: TRBJ2-3; v_gene: TRBV5-1; CDR3aa: CASHSALAGAADTQYF
j_gene: TRBJ2-7; v_gene: TRBV13; CDR3aa: CASRLGGMGEQYF
j_gene: TRBJ1-5; v_gene: TRBV6-6; CDR3aa: CASTLTQGNQPQHF
j_gene: TRBJ2-1; v_gene: TRBV27; CDR3aa: CASSLSLNEQFF
j_gene: TRBJ2-2; v_gene: TRBV25-1; CDR3aa: CAIARHSGRWWELFF
j_gene: TRBJ2-7; v_gene: TRBV6-5; CDR3aa: CASRRLAVDSYEQYF
j_gene: TRBJ2-1; v_gene: TRBV6-2/TRBV6-3; CDR3aa: CASSYAGFGYEQFF
j_gene: TRBJ2-1; v_gene: TRBV19; CDR3aa: CASSLTGGYNEQFF
j_gene: TRBJ2-3; v_gene: TRBV28; CDR3aa: CASSPRGGSGSNTQYF
j_gene: TRBJ2-7; v_gene: TRBV6-1; CDR3aa: CASSEDTTRYEQYF
j_gene: TRBJ2-7; v_gene: TRBV15; CDR3aa: CATSRAGLAGDYEQYF
j_gene: TRBJ2-3; v_gene: TRBV28; CDR3aa: CASSFGTGFADTQYF
j_gene: TRBJ2-7; v_gene: TRBV25-1; CDR3aa: CASRRTGATYEQYF
j_gene: TRBJ2-1; v_gene: TRBV5-6; CDR3aa: CASSLESWGTGSSEQFF
j_gene: TRBJ1-4; v_gene: TRBV2; CDR3aa: CASYRGHSTNEKLLF
j_gene: TRBJ2-3; v_gene: TRBV13; CDR3aa: CASSLLAGVLSDTQYF
j_gene: TRBJ1-2; v_gene: TRBV6-5; CDR3aa: CASSWDRGSYGYTF
j_gene: TRBJ1-5; v_gene: TRBV27; CDR3aa: CASSYTGNGNQPQHF
j_gene: TRBJ2-5; v_gene: TRBV4-1; CDR3aa: CASSQPPGQGRETQYF
j_gene: TRBJ1-2; v_gene: TRBV25-1; CDR3aa: CASTQGQGEFGYTF
j_gene: TRBJ1-5; v_gene: TRBV18; CDR3aa: CASSPTQSAGQPQHF
j_gene: TRBJ2-7; v_gene: TRBV4-3; CDR3aa: CASSQDWDRELEQYF
j_gene: TRBJ1-5; v_gene: TRBV6-2/TRBV6-3; CDR3aa: CASSSKGAYEISNQPQHF
j_gene: TRBJ2-1; v_gene: TRBV11-2; CDR3aa: CASSLEGGDSYNEQFF
j_gene: TRBJ2-3; v_gene: TRBV6-4; CDR3aa: CASSPEGGADTQYF
j_gene: TRBJ2-2; v_gene: TRBV5-1; CDR3aa: CASISGLAGSTGELFF
j_gene: TRBJ1-6; v_gene: TRBV6-1; CDR3aa: CASSERGQGLDNSPLHF
j_gene: TRBJ2-5; v_gene: TRBV15; CDR3aa: CATSRDQGETQYF
j_gene: TRBJ1-5; v_gene: TRBV20-1; CDR3aa: CSASRQGYSNQPQHF
j_gene: TRBJ2-2; v_gene: TRBV2; CDR3aa: CASRSGIVVVPGELFF
j_gene: TRBJ2-7; v_gene: TRBV2; CDR3aa: CASGTSGRAHARF
j_gene: TRBJ1-6; v_gene: TRBV10-3; CDR3aa: CAIGGTAGDNSPLHF
j_gene: TRBJ2-7; v_gene: TRBV6-5; CDR3aa: CASSYRGTGLYEQYF
j_gene: TRBJ1-4; v_gene: TRBV18; CDR3aa: CASSPDRVGADNEKLLF
j_gene: TRBJ2-3; v_gene: TRBV27; CDR3aa: CASSFGRSTDTQYF
j_gene: TRBJ1-3; v_gene: TRBV11-2; CDR3aa: CASSQQGGSGNTIYF
j_gene: TRBJ1-3; v_gene: TRBV11-2; CDR3aa: CASSGARSGNTIYF
j_gene: TRBJ2-1; v_gene: TRBV27; CDR3aa: CASRHSGSGANEQFF
j_gene: TRBJ2-1; v_gene: TRBV28; CDR3aa: CASSLPGQTYNEQFF
j_gene: TRBJ2-1; v_gene: TRBV9; CDR3aa: CASSSSESYNEQFF